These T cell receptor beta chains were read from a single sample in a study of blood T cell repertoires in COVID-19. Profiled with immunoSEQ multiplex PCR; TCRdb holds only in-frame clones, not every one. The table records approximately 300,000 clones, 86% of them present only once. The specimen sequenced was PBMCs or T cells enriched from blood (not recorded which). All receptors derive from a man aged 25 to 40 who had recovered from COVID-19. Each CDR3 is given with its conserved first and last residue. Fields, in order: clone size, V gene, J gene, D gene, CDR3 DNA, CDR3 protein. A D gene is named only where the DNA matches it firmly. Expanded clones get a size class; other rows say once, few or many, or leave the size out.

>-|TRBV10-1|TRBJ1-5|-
TGCGCCAGCCTGGGGGCCGGAAGGGGACAGCCCCAGCATTTT
CASLGAGRGQPQHF
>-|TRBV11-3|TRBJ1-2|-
TGTGCCAGCAGCTCGCGTCTTGACTATGGCTACACCTTC
CASSSRLDYGYTF
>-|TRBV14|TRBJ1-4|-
TGTGCCAGCAGCCGGGGGACTTATCGAACTAATGAAAAACTGTTTTTT
CASSRGTYRTNEKLFF
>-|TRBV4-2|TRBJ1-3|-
TGTGCCAGCAGCCAAGATCTCAGGTCGGGGTCTGGAAACACCATATATTTT
CASSQDLRSGSGNTIYF
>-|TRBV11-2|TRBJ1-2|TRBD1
TGTGCCAGCAGCGTCGGGACAGATGGCTACACCTTC
CASSVGTDGYTF
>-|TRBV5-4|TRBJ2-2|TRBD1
TGTGCCAGCAGCCCCCAATCAGGACAGGGGTCCGGGGAGCTGTTTTTT
CASSPQSGQGSGELFF
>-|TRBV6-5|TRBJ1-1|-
TGTGCCAGCAGCTTTAGGGACTCTGAAGCTTTCTTT
CASSFRDSEAFF
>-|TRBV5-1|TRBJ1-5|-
TGCGCCAGCAGCCAGGGCGGGGAGGCGAATCAGCCCCAGCATTTT
CASSQGGEANQPQHF
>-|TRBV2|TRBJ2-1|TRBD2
TGTGCCAGCAGTGAAACCGACTCGACTAGCGGGAGGGCCCTCGGCAATGAGCAGTTCTTC
CASSETDSTSGRALGNEQFF
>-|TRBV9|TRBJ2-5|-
TGTGCCAGCAGCCCTTGGACAGCCGAGGGGACCCAGTACTTC
CASSPWTAEGTQYF
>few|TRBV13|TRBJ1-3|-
TGTGCCAGCAGCCCGTTGGGGGCCAGCAGCTCTGGAAACACCATATATTTT
CASSPLGASSSGNTIYF
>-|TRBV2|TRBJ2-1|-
TGTGCCAGCACCTCCTGGGTAGGGTCGGGGGAGCAGTTCTTC
CASTSWVGSGEQFF
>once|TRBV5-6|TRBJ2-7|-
TGTGCCAGCAGCTTGGACCAGGGGCCGGGGGAGCAGTACTTC
CASSLDQGPGEQYF
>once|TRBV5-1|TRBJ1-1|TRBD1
TGCGCCAGCAGCTTGACAGGGGGCCCCACTGAAGCTTTCTTT
CASSLTGGPTEAFF
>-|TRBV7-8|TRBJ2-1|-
TGTGCCAGCAGCTTAAACGCTAGAGCGTATTTGAATGAGCAGTTCTTC
CASSLNARAYLNEQFF
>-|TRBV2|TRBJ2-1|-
TGTGCCAGCAGTTACGGCAGGGGCTCCTACAATGAGCAGTTCTTC
CASSYGRGSYNEQFF
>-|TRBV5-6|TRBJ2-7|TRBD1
TGTGCCAGCAGCCCAGTGGACAGGGGGTCGAAAAAGCAGTACTTC
CASSPVDRGSKKQYF
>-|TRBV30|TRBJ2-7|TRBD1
TGTGCCTGGAGGGACAGGGGACGCGGCGAGCAGTACTTC
CAWRDRGRGEQYF
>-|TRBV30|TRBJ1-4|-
TGTGCCTGGAGTGCAAATGAAAAACTGTTTTTT
CAWSANEKLFF
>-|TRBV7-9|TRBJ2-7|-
TGTGCCAGCAGCTCTTCAGGGTATGGAGACGAGCAGTACTTC
CASSSSGYGDEQYF
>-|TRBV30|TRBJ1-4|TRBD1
TGTGCCTGGGCCGGGACAGGGGGGGTGACTAATGAAAAACTGTTTTTT
CAWAGTGGVTNEKLFF
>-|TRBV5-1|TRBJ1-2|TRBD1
TGCGCCAGCAGCCCCGGACAGGGGGTCTATGGCTACACCTTC
CASSPGQGVYGYTF
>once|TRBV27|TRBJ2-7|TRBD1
TGTGCCAGCAGCTCCGCAGGGGGTGATGTACGCGAGCAGTACTTC
CASSSAGGDVREQYF
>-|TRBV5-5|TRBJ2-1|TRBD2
TGTGCCAGCAGCTCGGCGGGGGGGCTGATCAATGAGCAGTTCTTC
CASSSAGGLINEQFF
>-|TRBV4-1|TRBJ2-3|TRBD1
TGCGCCAGCAGCACCATTTCCGGGACAGGGGCGACAGATACGCAGTATTTT
CASSTISGTGATDTQYF
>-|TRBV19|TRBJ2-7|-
TGTGCCAGTAGTCCCCGCGGCACCGGGGACTACGAGCAGTACTTC
CASSPRGTGDYEQYF
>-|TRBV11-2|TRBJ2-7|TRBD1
TGTGCCAGCAGCTTGGACAGGCAAAACGAGCAGTACTTC
CASSLDRQNEQYF
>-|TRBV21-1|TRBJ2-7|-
TGTGCCAGCAGCAAAGGGGCTCGGACAGGGTCCTACGAGCAGTACTTC
CASSKGARTGSYEQYF
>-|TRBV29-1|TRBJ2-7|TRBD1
TGCGCGGGGACAGGTGCCTACGAGCAGTACTTC
CAGTGAYEQYF
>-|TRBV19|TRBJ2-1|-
TGTGCCAGTAGTATCGGGATGGGTGAGCAGTTCTTC
CASSIGMGEQFF
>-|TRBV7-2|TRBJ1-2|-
TGTGCCAGCAGCTTTATGCCCCAATACAGGGTGGATGGCTACACCTTC
CASSFMPQYRVDGYTF
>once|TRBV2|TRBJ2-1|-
TGTGCCAGCACCCTCCCCGCAGGGGCCATTGAGCAGTTCTTC
CASTLPAGAIEQFF
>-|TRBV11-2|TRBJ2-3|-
TGTGCCAGCAGCTTCAGGGGCAGCTCTAGCACAGATACGCAGTATTTT
CASSFRGSSSTDTQYF
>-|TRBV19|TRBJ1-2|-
TGTGCCAGTAGTATATCTGGGACACCCTTTGGCTACACCTTC
CASSISGTPFGYTF
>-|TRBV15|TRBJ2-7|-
TGTGCCACCAGCAGACCCGGGACACCGCTTAACGAGCAGTACTTC
CATSRPGTPLNEQYF
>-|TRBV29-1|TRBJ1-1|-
TGCAGCGTTGTACCGGCGGGAGCACACACTGAAGCTTTCTTT
CSVVPAGAHTEAFF
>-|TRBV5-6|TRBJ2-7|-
TGTGCCAGCAGCCCACTTGGATCTCCATCAAGGGGCTACGAGCAGTACTTC
CASSPLGSPSRGYEQYF
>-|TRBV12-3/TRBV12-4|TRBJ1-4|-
TGTGCCAGCAGTTTTCTCAGGGGTGAAAAACTGTTTTTT
CASSFLRGEKLFF
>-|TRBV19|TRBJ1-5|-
TGTGCCAGTAGTAGGCAGGGTAATCAGCCCCAGCATTTT
CASSRQGNQPQHF
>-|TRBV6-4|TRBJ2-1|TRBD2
TGTGCCAGCAGCACTAGCGGGAGCTCCTACAATGAGCAGTTCTTC
CASSTSGSSYNEQFF
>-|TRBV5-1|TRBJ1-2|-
TGCGCCAGCAGCTTGGACAGGCCATATGGCTACACCTTC
CASSLDRPYGYTF
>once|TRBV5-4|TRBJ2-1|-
TGTGCCAGCAGCTTAGAGGCGGGGCGGTCAAATGAGCAGTTCTTC
CASSLEAGRSNEQFF
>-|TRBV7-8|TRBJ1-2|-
TGTGCCAGCAGCTTAGTGCTCGGCGGGGACTATGGCTACACCTTC
CASSLVLGGDYGYTF
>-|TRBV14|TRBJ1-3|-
TGTGCCAGCAGCCCAGACAACTCTGGAAACACCATATATTTT
CASSPDNSGNTIYF
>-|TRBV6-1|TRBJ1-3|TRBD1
TGTGCCAGCAGTGAGCAGGGGGACTCTGGAAACACCATATATTTT
CASSEQGDSGNTIYF
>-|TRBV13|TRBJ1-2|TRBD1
TGTGCCAGCAGCTCCGGGACAGCCCGGAATGGCTACACCTTC
CASSSGTARNGYTF
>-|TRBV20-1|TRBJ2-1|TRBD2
TGCAGTGCTAGTGAGCGGGGGTATTTTGAGCAGTTCTTC
CSASERGYFEQFF
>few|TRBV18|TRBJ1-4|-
TGTGCCAGCTCACCAGGGGCAGGGAGGCTTGAAAAACTGTTTTTT
CASSPGAGRLEKLFF
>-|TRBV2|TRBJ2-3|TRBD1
TGTGCCAGCCGAACAGGGGGCGCGACAGATACGCAGTATTTT
CASRTGGATDTQYF
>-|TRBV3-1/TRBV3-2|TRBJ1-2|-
TGTGCCAGCAGCTTAGGACGCTGGGGGCTTTTGGGCTACACCTTC
CASSLGRWGLLGYTF
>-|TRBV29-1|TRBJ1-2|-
TGCAGCGTGGGCAAGGACAGCGTCAACTATGGCTACACCTTC
CSVGKDSVNYGYTF
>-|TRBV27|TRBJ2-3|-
TGTGCCAGCAGGGAGGGGAGTACGCAGTATTTT
CASREGSTQYF
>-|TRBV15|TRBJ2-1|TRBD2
TGTGCCACCAGCCGGGAGGTTGGTGAGCAGTTCTTC
CATSREVGEQFF